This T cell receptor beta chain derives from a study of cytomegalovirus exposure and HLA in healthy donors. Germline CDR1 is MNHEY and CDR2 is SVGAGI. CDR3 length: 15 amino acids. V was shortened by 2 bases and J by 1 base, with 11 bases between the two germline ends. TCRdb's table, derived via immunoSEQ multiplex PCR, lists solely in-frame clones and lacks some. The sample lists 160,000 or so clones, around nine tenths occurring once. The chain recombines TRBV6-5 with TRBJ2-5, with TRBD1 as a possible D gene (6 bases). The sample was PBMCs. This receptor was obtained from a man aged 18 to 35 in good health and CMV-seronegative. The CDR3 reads CASSYEGHLQETQYF. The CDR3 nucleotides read TGTGCCAGCAGTTACGAGGGACACCTCCAAGAGACCCAGTACTTC.